Shown below are 24 T cell receptor beta chains from a single sample sequenced in a study of shared clonotypes between healthy human individuals. TCRdb's copy holds only in-frame clones and misses some; the assay was immunoSEQ multiplex PCR. The sample lists 1,500,000 or so clones, roughly 98.5% seen once, with 0.36% in the top ten. The sample comprised naive CD4+ T cells sorted from blood. Subset denoted: CD45RA+ positively selected. The receptors derive from a man aged 30 to 45 in good health.

This clone showed up just once. The gene calls are TRBV11-3 and TRBJ2-7, with 9 nucleotides matching TRBD1. This CDR3 is 17 amino acids long. With 5 bases clipped from V and 6 bases from J, the junction kept 17 bases outside the gene matches. Germline V gives CDR1 SGHNT, CDR2 YENEEA. The chain's CDR3 is CASSASPTGTGFAEQYF. The CDR3 nucleotides are TGTGCCAGCAGCGCCTCGCCTACCGGGACAGGGTTCGCCGAGCAGTACTTC.

This chain joins TRBV9 and TRBJ2-5; 13 bases match TRBD2. The CDR3 is made up of 17 amino acids. After removal of 4 bases from V and 2 bases from J, the junction contained 8 bases not matched to a gene. Looked up from germline, CDR1 is SGDLS and CDR2 is YYNGEE. CDR3 amino acids: CASSPRRLAGGQETQYF. Here the CDR3 DNA reads TGTGCCAGCAGCCCCCGTCGACTAGCGGGAGGACAAGAGACCCAGTACTTC.

The chain couples TRBV15 to TRBJ2-5; no definite D call. Germline loops: CDR1 LNHNV, CDR2 YYDKDF (reference sequence). Trimming removed 0 bases at V and 4 bases at J, with 12 bases between. The CDR3 contains 15 residues. The CDR3: CATSRDLAGRETQYF. The CDR3 DNA reads as TGTGCCACCAGCAGAGATTTGGCAGGACGAGAGACCCAGTACTTC.

This clone was seen only once. This sequence joins TRBV5-4 and TRBJ2-4; a weak D match, TRBD2 (6 bases). Trimming took off 0 bases at V and 0 bases at J, with 7 bases between the two ends. CDR1 and CDR2 from the germline V gene are SGHNT and YYREEE (reference sequence). The CDR3 sequence is 15 residues long. The CDR3 DNA is TGTGCCAGCAGCTTGGGGGGGGAAGCCAAAAACATTCAGTACTTC. Translated, it gives CASSLGGEAKNIQYF.

The J gene is TRBJ2-5, the V gene TRBV7-9, with D perhaps TRBD1 (5 bases). Germline loops: CDR1 SEHNR, CDR2 FQNEAQ (reference sequence). Trimming stripped 5 bases from V and 6 bases from J, with 13 bases between. This CDR3 contains 13 residues. For the CDR3, the DNA is TGTGCCAGCAGCCCCCTGGGGCGTCAGACCCAGTACTTC. Translating it yields CASSPLGRQTQYF.

This clone is a singleton in its sample. Here the CDR3 DNA reads TGTGCCAGTAGTATAGGGACAGGCCGCCGGGAGACCCAGTACTTC. Its protein product is CASSIGTGRRETQYF. The chain carries TRBV19 and TRBJ2-5, with 7 bases that match TRBD1. Germline V gene sequence: CDR1 LNHDA, CDR2 SQIVND (reference sequence). J lost 5 bases, V lost 1 base, and 7 bases had no gene match. The CDR3 is 15 residues long. Based on the CDR3 plus reference TRBV19 and TRBJ2-5, the full variable domain is DGGITQSPKYLFRKEGQNVTLSCEQNLNHDAMYWYRQDPGQGLRLIYYSQIVNDFQKGDIAEGYSVSREKKESFPLTVTSAQKNPTAFYLCASSIGTGRRETQYFGPGTRLLVL.

Comments on this clone: Germline and junction disagree at one end, which may indicate a read error. This chain connects TRBV25-1 to TRBJ2-1; D remains unclear. CDR3 size: 11 residues. From germline, CDR1 is MGHDK and CDR2 SYGVNS. The CDR3 DNA sequence: TGTGCCAGCAGTGAATTGGCAGGACGGGTCTTC. Its translation is CASSELAGRVF.

This sequence joins TRBV7-9 and TRBJ2-2; 8 bases are a match to TRBD1. Germline V gives CDR1 SEHNR, CDR2 FQNEAQ (reference sequence). V shed 1 base, J shed 1 base, and the junction held 8 bases outside the gene matches. There are 18 residues in the CDR3. CDR3 region: CASSLVPGQAGNTGELFF. As DNA, the CDR3 is TGTGCCAGCAGCTTAGTCCCGGGACAGGCCGGGAACACCGGGGAGCTGTTTTTT.

This chain links TRBV5-4 with TRBJ2-3, with 7 bases lining up with TRBD2. Germline CDR1 is SGHNT and CDR2 is YYREEE (reference sequence). This CDR3 has 13 residues. V shed 3 bases, J shed 4 bases, and the junction held 2 bases outside the gene matches. The CDR3 region is CASSSTSPDTQYF. The CDR3 DNA sequence: TGTGCCAGCAGCTCGACTAGCCCAGATACGCAGTATTTT.

The chain uses TRBV29-1 and TRBJ2-5; no clear D gene. Germline V lookup: CDR1 SQVTM, CDR2 ANQGSEA. V was shortened by 7 bases and J by 4 bases, with 22 bases between the two germline ends. The CDR3 is 15 residues long. CDR3 nucleotide sequence: TGCAGCGAGAGGCGTAGGAGTCCGGATCTAGAGACCCAGTACTTC. Its protein product is CSERRRSPDLETQYF. Looking up the rest from reference TRBV29-1 and TRBJ2-5 gives the full variable domain: SAVISQKPSRDICQRGTSLTIQCQVDSQVTMMFWYRQQPGQSLTLIATANQGSEATYESGFVIDKFPISRPNLTFSTLTVSNMSPEDSSIYLCSERRRSPDLETQYFGPGTRLLVL.

The rearrangement links TRBV6-5 to TRBJ1-5, with unresolved D. V gave up 2 bases and J gave up 5 bases, with 7 bases separating them. Germline-derived CDR1 and CDR2 are MNHEY and SVGAGI. This CDR3 has 13 residues. CDR3 in DNA: TGTGCCAGCAGTTACGATGGGCATCAGCCCCAGCATTTT. Translation gives CASSYDGHQPQHF.

The chain recombines TRBV5-1 with TRBJ2-1; D unclear. V lost 5 bases and J 0 bases, leaving 12 bases between the germline ends. From germline, CDR1 is SGHRS and CDR2 YFSETQ. CDR3 length equals 15 residues. CDR3 DNA sequence: TGCGCCAGCAGTCAGGACGGCAGCTCCTACAATGAGCAGTTCTTC. Its protein product is CASSQDGSSYNEQFF.

The chain links TRBV7-9 to TRBJ2-5; tentative D call: TRBD2 (5 bases). The CDR3 totals 14 residues. The germline CDR1 and CDR2 sequences are SEHNR and FQNEAQ (reference sequence). V shed 2 bases and J shed 3 bases, with 10 bases lying between them. The CDR3 DNA follows: TGTGCCAGCAGCTTATTGGCGGGTAAAGAGACCCAGTACTTC. Translated, it gives CASSLLAGKETQYF.

This chain links TRBV7-8 with TRBJ2-2; D is uncertain. Germline-derived CDR1 and CDR2 are SGHVS and FQNEAQ. V lost 6 bases to trimming and J lost 2 bases, with 13 bases between them. The CDR3 has 15 amino acids. CDR3 coding DNA: TGTGCCAGCAGGGGAATGGGCGGTAACACCGGGGAGCTGTTTTTT. Translated: CASRGMGGNTGELFF.

This chain joins TRBV7-8 and TRBJ2-7, with TRBD1 identical over 7 bases. Germline V CDR1 and CDR2: SGHVS, FQNEAQ. J was trimmed by 9 bases and V by 5 bases; bases with no gene match: 13. This CDR3 contains 14 residues. DNA of the CDR3: TGTGCCAGCAGCCAGGACAGGACCTTCCTGAGGCAGTACTTC. Translating it yields CASSQDRTFLRQYF.

V gene TRBV28 combines with J gene TRBJ1-5; D gene ambiguous. This CDR3 comprises 15 residues. The germline V gene has CDR1 MDHEN and CDR2 SYDVKM. The V end lost 6 bases, the J end lost 0 bases, and 12 bases lay between the germline ends. CDR3 loop: CASRSTTSSNQPQHF. Written as DNA, the CDR3 is TGTGCCAGCAGATCCACGACAAGTAGCAATCAGCCCCAGCATTTT.

The chain uses TRBV11-2 and TRBJ2-7; D gene ambiguous. Germline values: CDR1 SGHAT, CDR2 FQNNGV. Between the trimmed V and J ends, which lost 6 bases and 2 bases, there was a span of 14 bases. CDR3 length: 14 amino acids. CDR3 coding DNA: TGTGCCAGCAGACAGACCGGAGACCCCTACGAGCAGTACTTC. It codes for CASRQTGDPYEQYF.

The chain uses TRBV5-4 and TRBJ1-4, with TRBD1 identical over 8 bases. The ends lost 4 bases at V and 5 bases at J; junction bases unmatched: 7. The CDR3 consists of 15 residues. CDR1 is SGHNT, CDR2 YYREEE, per germline (reference sequence). The chain's CDR3 is CASSRDRDRNEKLFF. In nucleotides, the CDR3 is TGTGCCAGCAGCAGAGACCGGGACAGGAATGAAAAACTGTTTTTT. Filled out from reference TRBV5-4 and TRBJ1-4, the complete variable domain reads ETGVTQSPTHLIKTRGQQVTLRCSSQSGHNTVSWYQQALGQGPQFIFQYYREEENGRGNFPPRFSGLQFPNYSSELNVNALELDDSALYLCASSRDRDRNEKLFFGSGTQLSVL.

The V call is TRBV4-1, the J call TRBJ2-5; 10 nucleotides line up with TRBD2. CDR3 length: 16 residues. V lost 3 bases, J lost 3 bases, and 7 bases stayed unmatched. The germline CDR1 and CDR2 sequences are MGHRA and YSYEKL. In nucleotides, the CDR3 is TGCGCCAGCAGCCAGCAACTAGCGGGGCCTAAAGAGACCCAGTACTTC. Translation: CASSQQLAGPKETQYF.

In DNA form, the CDR3 reads TGCGCCAGCAGCCAGGGGGTACTGGGCTACACCTTC. Translation: CASSQGVLGYTF. The chain uses TRBV4-1 and TRBJ1-2, with D tentatively TRBD1 (5 bases). Germline V gives CDR1 MGHRA, CDR2 YSYEKL. The CDR3 runs 12 residues. V lost 3 bases to trimming and J lost 8 bases, with 10 bases between them.

CDR3 DNA: TGTGCCAGCAGCCAGGGACTTGAGAGGTACAATGAGCAGTTCTTC. It encodes CASSQGLERYNEQFF. The rearrangement uses TRBV5-8 and TRBJ2-1; a possible D gene is TRBD2 (6 bases). The germline gives CDR1 SGHTS, CDR2 YDEGEE. V lost 4 bases and J lost 4, with 15 bases in between. CDR3 size: 15 residues.

Comments on this clone: In the same sample, other DNA sequences code for this CDR3. The chain uses TRBV20-1 and TRBJ2-7, with D hard to call. Germline V gene lookup returns CDR1 DFQATT and CDR2 SNEGSKA (reference sequence). This CDR3 has 11 residues. Between the trimmed V and J ends, which lost 0 bases and 4 bases, there was a span of 4 bases. CDR3 nucleotide sequence: TGCAGTGCTAGAGAGGAATACGAGCAGTACTTC. This translates into CSAREEYEQYF.

The chain combines TRBV5-4 with TRBJ2-6; TRBD1 agrees at 7 bases. This CDR3 has 17 residues. Germline lookup yields CDR1 SGHNT and CDR2 YYREEE (reference sequence). The J segment lost 5 bases and the V segment lost 3 bases, leaving 11 bases of the junction unmatched. The CDR3 reads CASSSEPTGLRANVLTF. Written as DNA, the CDR3 is TGTGCCAGCAGCTCCGAACCGACAGGGCTAAGGGCCAACGTCCTGACTTTC.

The V call is TRBV19, the J call TRBJ2-1, with D tentatively TRBD1 or TRBD2 (5 bases each). The germline V gene has CDR1 LNHDA and CDR2 SQIVND (reference sequence). V gave up 5 bases and J gave up 4 bases, with 15 bases separating them. The CDR3 runs 15 residues. The DNA for the CDR3 is TGTGCCAGTAGTTTTCTCGGGACGGGATACAATGAGCAGTTCTTC. Residues: CASSFLGTGYNEQFF.